The 16 T cell receptor beta chains presented below share a single source sample, sequenced in a study of blood T cell repertoires in COVID-19. TCRdb keeps only in-frame clones here, not all; method: immunoSEQ multiplex PCR. Of roughly 92,000 clones in the sample, about 89% were seen once. The sequenced sample consisted of peripheral blood. The source of these receptors is a man aged 50 to 59 with acute or convalescent COVID-19.

V is TRBV27 and J is TRBJ1-1; maybe TRBD1 (5 bases). Trimming left V 2 bases short and J 5 bases short, with 18 bases between. Per the germline V gene, CDR1 is MNHEY and CDR2 is SMNVEV (reference sequence). This CDR3 has 16 amino acids. In DNA, the CDR3 is TGTGCCAGCAGTTTACTATTCCGCGGGAGGGGAACTGAAGCTTTCTTT. It is translated as CASSLLFRGRGTEAFF.

The V call is TRBV7-5, the J call TRBJ2-7; TRBD2 is the table's D call and was not checked against the DNA. TRBV7-5 is shown as a pseudogene. The CDR3 consists of 18 residues. CDR3 in DNA: TGTGTCAGAAGCTTAGCGCTCGGAGAGAGCGGGAGGGCCCCCGAGCAGTACTTC. Protein product: CVRSLALGESGRAPEQYF.

The rearrangement joins TRBV7-9 to TRBJ1-1; D might be TRBD1 (5 bases). CDR3 length equals 11 residues. Trimming cost V 5 bases and J 8 bases, with 9 bases left between them. From germline, CDR1 is SEHNR and CDR2 FQNEAQ (reference sequence). The CDR3: CASSARGEAFF. DNA for the CDR3: TGTGCCAGCAGCGCCCGGGGGGAAGCTTTCTTT.

The chain combines TRBV7-8 with TRBJ2-4; TRBD1 matches 8 bases. With V trimmed by 5 bases and J by 8 bases, 8 bases remained unmatched. The CDR3 consists of 14 residues. CDR1 SGHVS and CDR2 FQNEAQ come from the germline V gene. The CDR3 is CASSQRTGNDIQYF. CDR3 in DNA: TGTGCCAGCAGCCAGAGGACAGGGAATGACATTCAGTACTTC. Supplemented by reference TRBV7-8 and TRBJ2-4, the full variable domain reads GAGVSQSPRYKVAKRGQDVALRCDPISGHVSLFWYQQALGQGPEFLTYFQNEAQLDKSGLPSDRFFAERPEGSVSTLKIQRTQQEDSAVYLCASSQRTGNDIQYFGAGTRLSVL.

The chain couples TRBV6-6 to TRBJ2-1, with TRBD2 matching over 7 bases. The CDR3 spans 12 residues. Losses at the gene ends were 4 bases for V and 13 bases for J; bases not matched to a gene: 7. The V gene's germline CDR1 is MNHNY and CDR2 SVGAGI (reference sequence). CDR3 in amino acids: CASSSSGEGQFF. The CDR3 DNA sequence: TGTGCCAGCAGTTCCAGCGGGGAAGGTCAGTTCTTC.

The V gene is TRBV7-9, the J gene TRBJ2-4, with D unclear. The V end was cut by 5 bases, the J end by 9 bases, with 14 bases between. Germline loops: CDR1 SEHNR, CDR2 FQNEAQ (reference sequence). This CDR3 has 13 amino acids. The CDR3 protein is CASSPRGVAIQYF. CDR3 nucleotide sequence: TGTGCCAGCAGCCCACGTGGAGTAGCCATTCAGTACTTC.

The rearrangement joins TRBV7-2 to TRBJ1-1; D is uncertain. The CDR3 is made up of 13 amino acids. The V and J ends lost 5 bases and 2 bases respectively, with 9 bases between them. Germline V lookup: CDR1 SGHTA, CDR2 FQGNSA. As DNA, the CDR3 is TGTGCCAGCAGCCCCGCGGTCAACACTGAAGCTTTCTTT. It encodes CASSPAVNTEAFF.

This clone was observed at least ten times. This chain connects TRBV5-4 to TRBJ2-1; 14 nucleotides match TRBD2. Germline CDR1 is SGHNT and CDR2 is YYREEE (reference sequence). The V segment lost 0 bases and the J segment 9 bases; nucleotides outside the gene matches: 5. The CDR3 extends over 16 amino acids. The CDR3 sequence: CASSLVGLAGVIEQFF. DNA for the CDR3: TGTGCCAGCAGCTTGGTGGGACTAGCGGGAGTCATTGAGCAGTTCTTC.

In this sample, this clone turned up once. This chain connects TRBV11-2 to TRBJ2-7, with a possible D match to TRBD1 (5 bases). The ends were cut back, 1 base at V and 9 bases at J, with 10 bases in the middle. The CDR3 has 12 residues. Germline CDR1 SGHAT, CDR2 FQNNGV. The CDR3 DNA sequence: TGTGCCAGCAGCTTAGTGACGACAGCGCAGTACTTC. It encodes CASSLVTTAQYF. Using reference TRBV11-2 and TRBJ2-7 for the parts outside the CDR3, the full variable domain is EAGVAQSPRYKIIEKRQSVAFWCNPISGHATLYWYQQILGQGPKLLIQFQNNGVVDDSQLPKDRFSAERLKGVDSTLKIQPAKLEDSAVYLCASSLVTTAQYFGPGTRLTVT.

V gene TRBV5-4 combines with J gene TRBJ1-2, with 8 bases that match TRBD1. This CDR3 spans 14 amino acids. The V gene's germline CDR1 is SGHNT and CDR2 YYREEE (reference sequence). Trimming took 2 bases from V and 5 from J; bases not matched to a gene: 5. The chain's CDR3 is CASSFGQGEYGYTF. The CDR3 nucleotides read TGTGCCAGCAGCTTCGGACAGGGAGAGTATGGCTACACCTTC. The entire variable domain, with the rest obtained from reference TRBV5-4 and TRBJ1-2, is as follows: ETGVTQSPTHLIKTRGQQVTLRCSSQSGHNTVSWYQQALGQGPQFIFQYYREEENGRGNFPPRFSGLQFPNYSSELNVNALELDDSALYLCASSFGQGEYGYTFGSGTRLTVV.

The CDR3 nucleotides are TGTGCCAGCATGACTAGCGGATTGTACGAGCAGTACTTC. Translation gives CASMTSGLYEQYF. The rearrangement uses TRBV12-3 or TRBV12-4 and TRBJ2-7, with TRBD2 identical over 9 bases. The CDR3 consists of 13 residues. V was clipped by 7 bases and J by 4 bases; unmatched bases: 5.

The rearrangement links TRBV29-1 to TRBJ2-5, with a weak D call TRBD1 (5 bases). The CDR3 loop spans 14 amino acids. The V end lost 2 bases, the J end lost 1 base, and 11 bases lay between the germline ends. Germline assignment: CDR1 SQVTM and CDR2 ANQGSEA. CDR3 in DNA: TGCAGCGTTGAAATTCCCCAGGGCCAAGAGACCCAGTACTTC. Translated, it gives CSVEIPQGQETQYF.

The chain carries TRBV7-9 and TRBJ1-1; no firm D call. Germline CDR1 and CDR2: SEHNR and FQNEAQ (reference sequence). This CDR3 has 15 residues. Trimming took 7 bases from V and 1 from J, leaving 16 bases between them. In nucleotides, the CDR3 is TGTGCCAGCATTCTACCCGGAGGGAGGAACACTGAAGCTTTCTTT. This gives the protein CASILPGGRNTEAFF. Supplemented by reference TRBV7-9 and TRBJ1-1, the full variable domain reads DTGVSQNPRHKITKRGQNVTFRCDPISEHNRLYWYRQTLGQGPEFLTYFQNEAQLEKSRLLSDRFSAERPKGSFSTLEIQRTEQGDSAMYLCASILPGGRNTEAFFGQGTRLTVV.

The chain has TRBV10-2 and TRBJ2-1, with 9 bases matching TRBD2. The germline V gene has CDR1 WSHSY and CDR2 SAAADI. This CDR3 region has 16 residues. V lost 0 bases, J lost 5 bases, and 5 bases stayed unmatched. CDR3 coding DNA: TGCGCCAGCAGTGAGTCTCTAGCGGGAAGAGACAATGAGCAGTTCTTC. Translating it yields CASSESLAGRDNEQFF.

The chain employs TRBV5-4 and TRBJ2-2; 10 positions match TRBD1. This CDR3 comprises 16 residues. The V and J ends lost 4 bases and 4 bases, in that order; junction bases with no gene match: 7. Germline CDR1 reads SGHNT; CDR2 reads YYREEE (reference sequence). CDR3 nucleotides: TGTGCCAGCAGCCCACGACAGGGGGCAGGCACCGGGGAGCTGTTTTTT. Translating it yields CASSPRQGAGTGELFF.

This clone was counted between two and nine times. The V call is TRBV27, the J call TRBJ1-5; TRBD1 matches at 8 bases. With V trimmed by 2 bases and J by 10 bases, 10 bases remained unmatched. The CDR3 covers 15 residues. Germline V lookup: CDR1 MNHEY, CDR2 SMNVEV (reference sequence). CDR3: CASSLGGQGGGPQHF. The CDR3 region has the DNA TGTGCCAGCAGTTTAGGAGGACAGGGTGGGGGTCCCCAGCATTTT.